Each of the 22 T cell receptor beta chains below was sequenced from the same sample in a study of cytotoxic CD8 clonotypes in ibrutinib-treated CLL listed by TCRdb under 2021. The intended sense of this specimen's time point label: progressive disease on ibrutinib. The library came from the immunoSEQ multiplex PCR assay. Imported from immuneACCESS, the table was reduced by TCRdb to in-frame sequences with V and J called. These copies leave out some clones; in studies compared against another copy, an unresolved V gene accounts for under half, and the cause of the remainder is not known. For this sample the table gives 50,000 to 70,000 clones, of which 54% were detected only once. The ten largest clones capture 20% to 30% of the sample. The source material was PBMCs, sampled at disease progression, from a patient treated with ibrutinib. All receptors come from a human donor with chronic lymphocytic leukemia.

The J gene is TRBJ1-1, the V gene TRBV6-5; 8 positions match TRBD1. V shed 2 bases, J shed 7 bases, and the junction held 3 bases outside the gene matches. This CDR3 region has 13 residues. Germline CDR1 is MNHEY and CDR2 is SVGAGI. This CDR3 is CASSYRTGLEAFF. CDR3 nucleotides: TGTGCCAGCAGTTACAGGACAGGGCTTGAAGCTTTCTTT.

This clone was counted between two and nine times. This chain uses TRBV28 with TRBJ2-5; a possible D gene is TRBD2 (5 bases). Between the trimmed V and J ends, which lost 2 bases and 5 bases, there was a span of 9 bases. The CDR3 covers 13 residues. Germline V lookup: CDR1 MDHEN, CDR2 SYDVKM. CDR3 loop: CASSLRQRETQYF. The CDR3 DNA follows: TGTGCCAGCAGTTTAAGGCAGCGGGAGACCCAGTACTTC.

The genes are TRBV15 and TRBJ2-3, with TRBD2 matching 7 bases. This CDR3 has 14 amino acids. V gave up 10 bases and J gave up 0 bases; unmatched junction bases: 7. The germline CDR1 and CDR2 sequences are LNHNV and YYDKDF (reference sequence). The chain's CDR3 is CAIGAGRSTDTQYF. As DNA, the CDR3 is TGTGCCATTGGGGCCGGGAGGAGCACAGATACGCAGTATTTT.

This rearrangement joins TRBV4-3 to TRBJ2-3; no firm D call. There are 12 residues in the CDR3. The germline V gene has CDR1 LGHNA and CDR2 YSLEER. With 2 bases removed from V and 6 bases from J, the gap between germline ends came to 6 bases. CDR3 sequence: CASSQTQDTQYF. In nucleotides, the CDR3 is TGCGCCAGCAGCCAAACCCAGGATACGCAGTATTTT.

The V and J genes are TRBV7-9 and TRBJ1-1; D is unresolved. V lost 0 bases and J lost 1, with 15 bases in between. Germline-derived CDR1 and CDR2 are SEHNR and FQNEAQ (reference sequence). This CDR3 has 17 residues. This chain's CDR3 is CASSLAFNGPRNTEAFF. The DNA of the CDR3 is TGTGCCAGCAGCTTAGCCTTCAATGGCCCACGGAACACTGAAGCTTTCTTT.

This clone turned up a few times. The chain employs TRBV4-1 and TRBJ1-2; D might be TRBD1 (6 bases). Germline CDR1 MGHRA, CDR2 YSYEKL. CDR3 length: 14 amino acids. The V end lost 4 bases, the J end lost 6 bases, and 15 bases lay between the germline ends. The CDR3: CASSLNREKNGYTF. DNA for the CDR3: TGCGCCAGCAGCCTTAACAGGGAAAAGAATGGCTACACCTTC.

The V gene is TRBV7-2, the J gene TRBJ1-4; D gene uncertain. Germline lookup yields CDR1 SGHTA and CDR2 FQGNSA. The CDR3 extends over 13 amino acids. V was trimmed by 7 bases and J by 2 bases, leaving 8 bases between them. The DNA for the CDR3 is TGTGCCAGCACGACGAGGACTAATGAAAAACTGTTTTTT. Protein sequence: CASTTRTNEKLFF.

This clone was counted ten times or more. V is TRBV7-2 and J is TRBJ2-3; 14 bases match TRBD2. V shed 6 bases, J shed 7 bases, and the junction held 6 bases outside the gene matches. Germline-derived CDR1 and CDR2 are SGHTA and FQGNSA. The length of the CDR3 is 15 residues. The chain's CDR3 is CASRPGTSGGHTQYF. The CDR3 DNA sequence: TGTGCCAGCAGGCCGGGGACTAGCGGGGGTCATACGCAGTATTTT.

This CDR3 reads CASSIEGASGANVLTF. Here the CDR3 DNA reads TGTGCCAGTAGTATAGAGGGGGCTAGTGGGGCCAACGTCCTGACTTTC. The chain is built from TRBV19 and TRBJ2-6, with D possibly being TRBD1 (6 bases). CDR3 length: 16 residues. Trimming shortened V by 0 bases and J by 3 bases, and 9 bases separated the two germline ends. Germline CDR1 is LNHDA and CDR2 is SQIVND (reference sequence). The full variable domain, in which reference TRBV19 and TRBJ2-6 provide the parts outside the CDR3, is DGGITQSPKYLFRKEGQNVTLSCEQNLNHDAMYWYRQDPGQGLRLIYYSQIVNDFQKGDIAEGYSVSREKKESFPLTVTSAQKNPTAFYLCASSIEGASGANVLTFGAGSRLTVL.

The chain has TRBV28 and TRBJ1-2; D not certain. Germline assignment: CDR1 MDHEN and CDR2 SYDVKM. This CDR3 comprises 13 residues. V was shortened by 2 bases and J by 7 bases, with 11 bases between the two germline ends. The CDR3 bases are TGTGCCAGCAGTTTACGAGGCTCCCGTGGCTACACCTTC. Translated, it gives CASSLRGSRGYTF.

This clone appeared once. The chain links TRBV29-1 to TRBJ2-1; 14 nucleotides align to TRBD2. The CDR3 length is 14 residues. V trimming: 7 bases; J trimming: 6 bases; junction bases outside the gene matches: 5. Germline assignment: CDR1 SQVTM and CDR2 ANQGSEA. CDR3 in amino acids: CSAKGLAGVNEQFF. CDR3 bases: TGCAGCGCCAAGGGACTAGCGGGAGTCAATGAGCAGTTCTTC.

The count of this clone is one. The chain links TRBV18 to TRBJ2-1, with 9 bases matching TRBD1. Germline assignment: CDR1 KGHSH and CDR2 LQKENI. The V segment lost 6 bases and the J segment 7 bases; nucleotides outside the gene matches: 10. This CDR3 has 15 residues. CDR3 amino acids: CASSRPGQGFNEQFF. CDR3 nucleotide sequence: TGTGCCAGCTCTCGGCCGGGACAGGGATTTAATGAGCAGTTCTTC.

This clone showed up just once. The chain couples TRBV11-2 to TRBJ1-5; perhaps TRBD1 as D (5 bases). V was cut by 1 base and J by 1 base, with 5 bases left in between. This CDR3 has 14 amino acids. Germline CDR1 and CDR2: SGHAT and FQNNGV. The CDR3 sequence is CASSLGGSNQPQHF. The DNA of the CDR3 is TGTGCCAGCAGCTTAGGGGGCAGCAATCAGCCCCAGCATTTT.

In this sample, this clone turned up a few times. This chain uses TRBV7-6 with TRBJ2-7; 9 nucleotides match TRBD2. The germline V gene has CDR1 SGHVS and CDR2 FNYEAQ. V lost 5 bases to trimming and J lost 2 bases; unmatched junction nucleotides: 7. The CDR3 sequence is 15 residues long. The CDR3 loop reads CASSPIAGVAYEQYF. The CDR3 nucleotides are TGTGCCAGCAGCCCGATAGCGGGGGTTGCCTACGAGCAGTACTTC. The complete variable domain, with remaining parts taken from reference TRBV7-6 and TRBJ2-7, reads GAGVSQSPRYKVTKRGQDVALRCDPISGHVSLYWYRQALGQGPEFLTYFNYEAQQDKSGLPNDRFSAERPEGSISTLTIQRTEQRDSAMYRCASSPIAGVAYEQYFGPGTRLTVT.

This clone has more than one count but fewer than ten. V is TRBV10-3 and J is TRBJ1-2; 8 bases line up with TRBD1. This CDR3 is 14 amino acids long. V lost 6 bases, J lost 0 bases, and 3 bases stayed unmatched. Germline V lookup: CDR1 ENHRY, CDR2 SYGVKD. The CDR3 loop reads CAIRDRVANYGYTF. As DNA, the CDR3 is TGTGCCATCAGGGACAGGGTTGCTAACTATGGCTACACCTTC.

The chain links TRBV29-1 to TRBJ1-4; TRBD1 matches 8 bases. V shed 6 bases and J 6 bases; nucleotides not matched to a gene: 6. There are 13 residues in the CDR3. The germline V gene has CDR1 SQVTM and CDR2 ANQGSEA. DNA of the CDR3: TGCAGCGTGGGGCAGACAGGGGATGAAAAACTGTTTTTT. Encoded protein: CSVGQTGDEKLFF.

This chain uses TRBV18 with TRBJ1-3; D possibly corresponds to TRBD1 (6 bases). CDR3 length: 14 amino acids. Trimming stripped 3 bases from V and 4 bases from J, with 10 bases between. CDR1 and CDR2 from the germline V gene are KGHSH and LQKENI. In nucleotides, the CDR3 is TGTGCCAGCTCACCCGGACAGCGGGGAAACACCATATATTTT. This gives the protein CASSPGQRGNTIYF.

This clone was detected ten times or more. The rearrangement joins TRBV7-9 to TRBJ1-2; D is undetermined. The germline CDR1 and CDR2 sequences are SEHNR and FQNEAQ (reference sequence). The CDR3 contains 13 residues. V lost 4 bases, J lost 8 bases, and 14 bases lay in between. CDR3 in DNA: TGTGCCAGCAGCTCCGGGCCGTTAGGAGGCTACACCTTC. Amino acids: CASSSGPLGGYTF.

This chain links TRBV5-5 with TRBJ2-5, with a possible D match to TRBD2 (6 bases). Deletions cut 0 bases from V and 5 bases from J, with 14 bases between. Germline lookup yields CDR1 SGHKS and CDR2 YYEKEE (reference sequence). The CDR3 sequence is 15 residues long. Written as DNA, the CDR3 is TGTGCCAGCAGCTTGGCTCGGCTAGGAGGGGAGACCCAGTACTTC. Protein product: CASSLARLGGETQYF.

The V call is TRBV5-1, the J call TRBJ2-1, with 8 bases lining up with TRBD2. The germline V gene encodes CDR1 SGHRS and CDR2 YFSETQ. J lost 0 bases, V lost 2 bases, and 7 bases had no gene match. CDR3 length equals 17 residues. CDR3 region: CASSFPVSGSSYNEQFF. DNA for the CDR3: TGCGCCAGCAGCTTCCCCGTAAGCGGGAGCTCCTACAATGAGCAGTTCTTC.

The chain has TRBV7-9 and TRBJ1-2; TRBD1 matches 7 bases. Looked up from germline, CDR1 is SEHNR and CDR2 is FQNEAQ (reference sequence). CDR3 length: 12 residues. V lost 5 bases to trimming and J lost 11 bases; unmatched junction nucleotides: 8. In DNA, the CDR3 is TGTGCCAGCAGCCGGGACAGCGGATTTTACACCTTC. Translation gives CASSRDSGFYTF.

The chain couples TRBV6-5 to TRBJ1-2; D may be TRBD1 (5 bases). The CDR3 is made up of 16 amino acids. Germline CDR1 is MNHEY and CDR2 is SVGAGI. V was trimmed by 0 bases and J by 3 bases, leaving 14 bases between them. CDR3 amino acids: CASSYSRAGLHYGYTF. The DNA of the CDR3 is TGTGCCAGCAGTTACTCCCGCGCGGGGCTACACTATGGCTACACCTTC.